One and the same sample provided the 15 T cell receptor beta chains below, sequenced in a study of T-cell memory formation after mild COVID-19. TCRdb re-analysed the 5' RACE reads in MiXCR, keeping a single row per CDR3 protein. The sample yields roughly 250,000 distinct CDR3 sequences, 16% seen once. Sequences were obtained from PBMCs or a T cell subset sorted from them (not recorded which). The origin of the receptors is a young man who had mild COVID-19 (a few samples of this study predate the infection). Cell type and time point are not known.

This chain connects TRBV28 to TRBJ1-1; D is unclear. The CDR3 runs 15 residues. CDR1 is MDHEN and CDR2 is SYDVKM in the germline V gene. V was pared by 6 bases and J by 0 bases, with 14 bases between. The CDR3 DNA reads as TGTGCCAGCAGCCCCCCGGGGTTGTTGAACACTGAAGCTTTCTTT. Protein sequence: CASSPPGLLNTEAFF.

The rearrangement links TRBV7-2 to TRBJ2-1, with TRBD2 identical over 8 bases. Germline-derived CDR1 and CDR2 are SGHTA and FQGNSA. The length of the CDR3 is 14 residues. V trimming: 4 bases; J trimming: 12 bases; junction bases outside the gene matches: 11. CDR3 nucleotides: TGTGCCAGCAGCTCGGTTGCTAGCGCGGGGGGGCAGTTCTTC. It is translated as CASSSVASAGGQFF.

This clonotype has only a few counts. In DNA form, the CDR3 reads TGCGCCAGCAGCCAAGTAAAGCGGGGGGGCTTGGGTGAGCAGTTCTTC. It specifies CASSQVKRGGLGEQFF. This chain connects TRBV4-1 to TRBJ2-1; TRBD2 agrees at 10 bases. Germline V lookup: CDR1 MGHRA, CDR2 YSYEKL. The CDR3 spans 16 residues. The trim removed 1 base at V and 9 bases at J, leaving 9 bases unmatched.

The CDR3 loop is CASSEVPLSGNTIYF. The CDR3 DNA reads as TGTGCCAGCAGCGAAGTCCCCCTCTCTGGAAACACCATATATTTT. This chain joins TRBV7-2 and TRBJ1-3, with D unresolved. Germline V gene data show CDR1 as SGHTA and CDR2 as FQGNSA. Trimming pared 5 bases from V and 0 bases from J, leaving 11 bases between. The CDR3 totals 15 residues.

This clonotype has more than one count but fewer than ten. The rearrangement joins TRBV12-3 or TRBV12-4 to TRBJ2-4; either TRBD1 or TRBD2 may fit D (5 bases each). The CDR3 has 17 amino acids. Trimming removed 3 bases at V and 4 bases at J, with 19 bases between. The chain's CDR3 is CASSFLAPGDGKNIQYF. In DNA form, the CDR3 reads TGTGCCAGCAGTTTTCTGGCCCCCGGGGACGGAAAAAACATTCAGTACTTC.

This clonotype was found a few times. The V gene is TRBV13, the J gene TRBJ2-2; no firm D call. The V gene lost 2 bases and the J gene lost 7 bases, with 2 bases spanning the gap. Germline CDR1 is PRHDT and CDR2 is FYEKMQ (reference sequence). This CDR3 comprises 11 residues. The CDR3: CASSLFGELFF. The CDR3 region has the DNA TGTGCCAGCAGCTTATTCGGGGAGCTGTTTTTT.

This clonotype came up many times. The chain is built from TRBV19 and TRBJ2-7; TRBD1 matches at 7 bases. Germline V lookup: CDR1 LNHDA, CDR2 SQIVND (reference sequence). The CDR3 consists of 15 residues. The V and J ends lost 8 bases and 3 bases, in that order; junction bases with no gene match: 13. The CDR3 reads CASANVGTDYYEQYF. The DNA for the CDR3 is TGTGCCAGTGCCAATGTCGGGACAGATTACTACGAGCAGTACTTC.

The table lists this clonotype with a few counts. V gene TRBV15 combines with J gene TRBJ2-3, with 12 bases identical to TRBD1. The germline V gene has CDR1 LNHNV and CDR2 YYDKDF (reference sequence). CDR3 length: 14 residues. J lost 7 bases, V lost 1 base, and 0 bases had no gene match. CDR3 sequence reads: CATSRGDRGHTQYF. In nucleotides, the CDR3 is TGTGCCACCAGCAGAGGGGACAGGGGGCATACGCAGTATTTT.

V and J are TRBV29-1 and TRBJ2-2; no definite D call. Germline V lookup: CDR1 SQVTM, CDR2 ANQGSEA. The V and J ends lost 0 bases and 6 bases respectively, with 14 bases between them. This CDR3 has 15 amino acids. The CDR3 nucleotides are TGCAGCGTTGAAGAGCTTGGGAAGGAATCCGGGGAGCTGTTTTTT. It is translated as CSVEELGKESGELFF.

The rearrangement links TRBV6-5 to TRBJ1-6; 8 nucleotides line up with TRBD1. This CDR3 is built from 12 residues. Germline V gene lookup returns CDR1 MNHEY and CDR2 SVGAGI. After removal of 5 bases from V and 14 bases from J, the junction contained 5 bases not matched to a gene. The CDR3 nucleotides read TGTGCCAGCAGTGGACAGGGAAGATCCCTCCACTTT. This codes for CASSGQGRSLHF.

The table lists this clonotype with a few counts. The chain employs TRBV7-2 and TRBJ1-4, with 9 bases aligning to TRBD1. From germline, CDR1 is SGHTA and CDR2 FQGNSA. Trimming took 2 bases from V and 8 from J; bases not matched to a gene: 6. This CDR3 spans 15 amino acids. CDR3 sequence (DNA): TGTGCCAGCAGCTTATCGACAGGGGGTCTCGAAAAACTGTTTTTT. Encoded protein: CASSLSTGGLEKLFF.

This clonotype was seen a few times. This chain links TRBV20-1 with TRBJ1-2, with 7 bases matching TRBD1. The junction had 12 bases not matched to a gene; V was cut back by 6 bases and J by 8 bases. CDR1 and CDR2 (germline): DFQATT, SNEGSKA (reference sequence). The CDR3 has 13 residues. The CDR3 loop reads CSAAAGTASGYTF. For the CDR3, the DNA is TGCAGTGCCGCCGCCGGGACAGCGAGCGGCTACACCTTC.

The chain couples TRBV2 to TRBJ1-1; D ambiguous. The V end lost 3 bases, the J end lost 5 bases, and 4 bases lay between the germline ends. The germline CDR1 and CDR2 sequences are SNHLY and FYNNEI. There are 11 residues in the CDR3. DNA for the CDR3: TGTGCCAGCAGTGAGTATACTGAAGCTTTCTTT. Translation gives CASSEYTEAFF.

This clonotype has more than one count but fewer than ten. The V gene is TRBV15, the J gene TRBJ1-2, with D uncertain. Looked up from germline, CDR1 is LNHNV and CDR2 is YYDKDF (reference sequence). There are 14 residues in the CDR3. Trimming cost V 0 bases and J 8 bases, with 13 bases left between them. The CDR3 spells CATSREIRMGGYTF. CDR3 sequence (DNA): TGTGCCACCAGCAGAGAGATCAGGATGGGAGGCTACACCTTC.

The V and J genes are TRBV6-5 and TRBJ2-5; 10 nucleotides agree with TRBD2. The germline V gene has CDR1 MNHEY and CDR2 SVGAGI. This CDR3 is built from 14 residues. The V segment lost 0 bases and the J segment 5 bases; nucleotides outside the gene matches: 0. DNA for the CDR3: TGTGCCAGCAGTTACTCAGCGGGGGGGGAGACCCAGTACTTC. Translating gives CASSYSAGGETQYF.